Here is one T cell receptor (beta chain) with its context. What it recognizes is unknown. This record comes from a study of shared clonotypes between healthy human individuals. Study-wide results and limits: It was the non-shared clonotypes that had lower generation probabilities than clonotypes shared by all four donors.

The naive CD8 subset, CD45RO-negative cells positively selected for CCR7, excluded terminally differentiated effector memory CD45RA+ cells. Looked up from germline, CDR1 is SGHAT and CDR2 is FQNNGV. Deletions cut 5 bases from V and 6 bases from J, with 19 bases between. CDR3 length: 16 residues. The protocol was immunoSEQ multiplex PCR, while the TCRdb copy is restricted to in-frame clones and leaves out a portion. The data contain around 580,000 clones, 98% of them singletons. The sequencing sample was made of naive CD8+ T cells sorted from blood. The rearrangement joins TRBV11-2 to TRBJ1-4, with a tentative D call TRBD1 (6 bases). The origin of this receptor is a man aged 30-40 years in good health. CDR3 amino acids: CASSQRVRGADEKLFF. The CDR3 coding sequence is TGTGCCAGCAGCCAACGGGTTAGGGGGGCCGATGAAAAACTGTTTTTT. Full variable domain (rest looked up from reference TRBV11-2 and TRBJ1-4): EAGVAQSPRYKIIEKRQSVAFWCNPISGHATLYWYQQILGQGPKLLIQFQNNGVVDDSQLPKDRFSAERLKGVDSTLKIQPAKLEDSAVYLCASSQRVRGADEKLFFGSGTQLSVL.